This T cell receptor (beta chain) was documented in a study of beta chain features in type 1 diabetes. Central memory, naive, regulatory and stem cell-like memory CD4+ cells were sorted by CD45RO/CCR7/CD25/CD127/CD95/CD27. Findings and limits, study-wide: Whether TCRB rearrangement is influenced by HLA type was left unresolved in this analysis. Across patients, naive, central memory and Treg TCRB repertoires exhibited apparently greater similarity than was observed across healthy donors. Type 1 diabetes patients showed a moderate but significant shortening of TCRB CDR3s in all four CD4+ subsets.

This CDR3 is 13 amino acids long. The ends lost 4 bases at V and 5 bases at J; junction bases unmatched: 2. Germline assignment: CDR1 SGDLS and CDR2 YYNGEE. Reverse transcribing all isolated RNA meant expressed TCRB transcripts were sequenced. The average output of naive, central memory and regulatory T cell samples was approximately 3.8 million reads. The assay was immunoSEQ multiplex PCR, and TCRdb's table has in-frame clones only and misses some. This sample has about 710,000 clones, with roughly an eighth found just once. Notes on this clone: Antigen: not known.

This TCR derives from a man aged 18 to 29 with type 1 diabetes. The sample comprised naive CD4+ T cells from blood. The V call is TRBV9, the J call TRBJ2-7; 11 bases map to TRBD1. For the CDR3, the DNA is TGTGCCAGCAGCTGGGACAGGGGGAACGAGCAGTACTTC. Its protein is CASSWDRGNEQYF.